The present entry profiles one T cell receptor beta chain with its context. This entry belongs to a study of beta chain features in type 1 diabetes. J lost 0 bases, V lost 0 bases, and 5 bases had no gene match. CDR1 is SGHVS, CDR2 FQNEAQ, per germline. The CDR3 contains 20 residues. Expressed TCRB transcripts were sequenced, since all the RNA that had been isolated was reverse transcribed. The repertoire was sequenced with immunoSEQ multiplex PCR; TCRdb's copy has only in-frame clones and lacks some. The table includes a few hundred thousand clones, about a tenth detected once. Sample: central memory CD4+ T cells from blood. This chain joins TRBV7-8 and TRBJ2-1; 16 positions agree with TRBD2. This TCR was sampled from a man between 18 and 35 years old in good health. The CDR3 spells CASSLALGLAGGSSYNEQFF. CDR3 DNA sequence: TGTGCCAGCAGCTTAGCGCTGGGACTAGCGGGAGGGTCCTCCTACAATGAGCAGTTCTTC.